Listed below are T cell receptor beta chains from one sample, sequenced in a study of blood T cell repertoires in COVID-19. Assay used: immunoSEQ multiplex PCR; TCRdb lists only in-frame clones, some missing. The sample lists about 46,000 clones, less than 85% occurring once. Sequences were obtained from peripheral blood. The receptors derive from a man in his fifties or sixties with acute or convalescent COVID-19. CDR3s include the opening cysteine and the closing phenylalanine or tryptophan. The D gene is left open where the match is weak. Clone size is given for some rows only: seen once, a few or many times, or a class if the clone is expanded.

clone_size	v_call	j_call	d_call	cdr3_aa	cdr3_nt
once	TRBV2	TRBJ2-3	-	CASSEVQGGPATQYF	TGTGCCAGCAGTGAAGTCCAGGGAGGCCCGGCCACGCAGTATTTT
-	TRBV30	TRBJ1-6	TRBD1	CAIKQGNGSPLHF	TGCGCAATAAAACAGGGGAATGGCTCACCCCTCCACTTT
-	TRBV6-5	TRBJ1-2	TRBD1	CASSRTGLGGYTF	TGTGCCAGCAGTCGGACAGGGCTGGGTGGCTACACCTTC
-	TRBV5-6	TRBJ1-4	TRBD1	CASQTETGGFREKLFF	TGTGCCAGCCAAACTGAAACAGGGGGCTTCAGAGAAAAACTGTTTTTT
-	TRBV4-3	TRBJ1-1	TRBD1	CASSQDTGAGEAFF	TGCGCCAGCAGCCAAGACACAGGGGCGGGTGAAGCTTTCTTT
-	TRBV29-1	TRBJ1-2	TRBD1	CSVDPTGPSYGYTF	TGCAGCGTTGATCCGACAGGGCCTTCATATGGCTACACCTTC
-	TRBV6-2/TRBV6-3	TRBJ2-3	TRBD2	CASSLTSGGITDTQYF	TGTGCCAGCAGTCTGACTAGCGGGGGGATCACAGATACGCAGTATTTT
-	TRBV6-1	TRBJ1-4	TRBD1	CASSEWGRGATNEKLFF	TGTGCCAGCAGTGAATGGGGCAGGGGGGCAACTAATGAAAAACTGTTTTTT
-	TRBV11-2	TRBJ1-1	TRBD1	CASSVRDRTPMNTEAFF	TGTGCCAGCAGCGTCCGGGACAGGACTCCTATGAACACTGAAGCTTTCTTT
-	TRBV5-1	TRBJ1-1	-	CASRGSGTEAFF	TGCGCCAGCAGGGGTTCGGGGACTGAAGCTTTCTTT
-	TRBV7-2	TRBJ2-1	TRBD2	CASSLRSSGGLSSYNEQFF	TGTGCCAGCAGCTTACGTTCTAGCGGGGGGCTGAGCTCCTACAATGAGCAGTTCTTC
-	TRBV24-1	TRBJ1-2	-	CATSDSNPVRAGYTF	TGTGCCACCAGTGATTCTAATCCGGTCAGGGCTGGCTACACCTTC
-	TRBV11-2	TRBJ2-5	TRBD1	CASSLFVGTGGSETQYF	TGTGCCAGCAGCTTATTTGTTGGGACAGGGGGTTCGGAGACCCAGTACTTC
-	TRBV4-1	TRBJ1-3	-	CASSRRGNLDNTIYF	TGCGCCAGCAGCCGAAGAGGGAATTTGGACAACACCATATATTTT
-	TRBV10-3	TRBJ2-1	TRBD2	CAIEPRASGGAEQFF	TGTGCCATAGAACCCCGGGCTAGCGGGGGGGCTGAGCAGTTCTTC
few	TRBV7-2	TRBJ2-7	TRBD2	CASKTSGSSYEQYF	TGTGCCAGCAAGACTAGCGGGAGCTCCTACGAGCAGTACTTC